Included here is one TCR beta chain sequence, with context. The ends lost 5 bases at V and 8 bases at J; junction bases unmatched: 13. The length of the CDR3 is 15 residues. Germline-derived CDR1 and CDR2 are SGHTA and FQGNSA. This sample was taken from a study of blood T cell repertoires in COVID-19. The authors' processing: Reference gene primer amplification gave estimated nucleated cell counts. Here immunoSEQ multiplex PCR was the method, and the copy in TCRdb shows in-frame clones only, minus some. The V and J calls and the clone size are those of that table, but D and trimming were determined from the DNA. The sample has approximately 100,000 clones; 84% are singletons.

This chain joins TRBV7-2 and TRBJ1-2; 8 bases match TRBD1. The receptor's source is a man in his sixties with acute or convalescent COVID-19. Sequenced input: peripheral blood. The CDR3 region has the DNA TGTGCCAGCAGCCGGAGACTGGACAGGGCAGTCGGCTACACCTTC. Its translation is CASSRRLDRAVGYTF.